This T cell receptor (beta chain) was observed in a study of T cells in Graves' hyperthyroidism and ophthalmopathy. Overall study: The initial diagnosis was the point when peripheral blood was collected, ahead of any treatment.

In its sample, this clonotype was seen many times. Antigen: not known. The CDR3 spans 14 residues. With 4 bases removed from V and 5 bases from J, the gap between germline ends came to 16 bases. Germline V gene sequence: CDR1 SGDLS, CDR2 YYNGEE. Findings of the study overall: The blood repertoire included most of the expanded thyroid clonotypes above 0.001.

RNA transcripts yielded amplified TCR beta CDR3 regions. With the HTBI primer set, the TCR CDR3 went through a first round of RT-PCR. A single record per CDR3 protein comes from TCRdb applying MiXCR to the multiplex PCR reads. Of under 350,000 distinct CDR3 sequences listed, under 25% are singletons. The TCR was taken from a woman between 45 and 65 years old with Graves' hyperthyroidism. The chain couples TRBV9 to TRBJ2-7; TRBD1 is a possible D gene (5 bases). Sequencing used blood. CDR3 residues: CASSPNVGPDEQYF. The CDR3 region has the DNA TGTGCCAGCAGCCCCAACGTGGGGCCCGACGAGCAGTACTTC.